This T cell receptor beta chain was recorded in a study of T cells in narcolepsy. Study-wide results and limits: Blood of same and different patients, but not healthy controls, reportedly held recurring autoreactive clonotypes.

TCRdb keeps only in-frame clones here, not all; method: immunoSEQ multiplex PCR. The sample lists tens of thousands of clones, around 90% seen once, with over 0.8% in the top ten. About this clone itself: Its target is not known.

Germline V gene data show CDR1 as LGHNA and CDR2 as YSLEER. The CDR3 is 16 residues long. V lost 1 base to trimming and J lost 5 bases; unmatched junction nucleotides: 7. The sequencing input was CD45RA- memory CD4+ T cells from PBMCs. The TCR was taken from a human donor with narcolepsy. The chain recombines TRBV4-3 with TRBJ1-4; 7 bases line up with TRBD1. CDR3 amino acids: CASSQGVQGWNEKLFF. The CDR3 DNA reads TGCGCCAGCAGCCAAGGGGTACAGGGGTGGAATGAAAAACTGTTTTTT.